This T cell receptor beta chain was captured in a study of blood T cell repertoires in COVID-19. As for the study in general: Sites across the United States, Italy and Spain contributed samples from acute and convalescent COVID-19. PBMCs, B-cell-depleted T cells, or T cells provided the cDNA or gDNA that made up the material.

Original handling: Counts of nucleated cells, estimated from reference gene primer amplification, were obtained. The data were produced by immunoSEQ multiplex PCR, yet TCRdb's version contains in-frame clones alone and is incomplete. The DNA was the basis for D and trimming; V, J and clone size are from that table. The table shows under 200,000 clones, with 79% occurring only once. There are 16 residues in the CDR3. Germline V gene sequence: CDR1 LNHNV, CDR2 YYDKDF (reference sequence). V dropped 1 base and J dropped 6; count of bases not matched to a gene: 9. The sequenced sample was peripheral blood. The sequence was obtained from a man aged 60-69 years with active or convalescent COVID-19. The J gene is TRBJ2-3, the V gene TRBV15, with TRBD1 identical over 8 bases. The CDR3 region is CATSRAGQGWEDTQYF. The DNA for the CDR3 is TGTGCCACCAGCAGAGCCGGACAGGGTTGGGAGGATACGCAGTATTTT.